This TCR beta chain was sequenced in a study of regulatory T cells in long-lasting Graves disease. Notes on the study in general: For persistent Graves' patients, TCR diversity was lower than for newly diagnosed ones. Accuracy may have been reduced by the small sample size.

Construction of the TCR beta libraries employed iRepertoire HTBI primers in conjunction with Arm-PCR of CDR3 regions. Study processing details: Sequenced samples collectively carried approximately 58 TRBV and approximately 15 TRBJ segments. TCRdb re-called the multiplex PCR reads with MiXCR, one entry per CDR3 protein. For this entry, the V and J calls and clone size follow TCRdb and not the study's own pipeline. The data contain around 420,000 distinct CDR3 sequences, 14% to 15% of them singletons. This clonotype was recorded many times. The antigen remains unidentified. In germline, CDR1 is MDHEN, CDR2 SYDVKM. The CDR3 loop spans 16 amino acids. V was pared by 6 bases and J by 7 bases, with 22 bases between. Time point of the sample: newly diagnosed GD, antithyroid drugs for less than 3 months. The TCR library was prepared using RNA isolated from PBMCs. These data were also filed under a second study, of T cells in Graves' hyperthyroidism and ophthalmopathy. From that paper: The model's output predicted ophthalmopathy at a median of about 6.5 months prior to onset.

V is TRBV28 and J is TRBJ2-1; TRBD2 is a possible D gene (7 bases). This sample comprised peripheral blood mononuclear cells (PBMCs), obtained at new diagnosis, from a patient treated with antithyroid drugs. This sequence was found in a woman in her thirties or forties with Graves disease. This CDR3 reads CASRPTVGGRWNEQFF. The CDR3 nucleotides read TGTGCCAGCAGGCCCACCGTCGGGGGGCGTTGGAATGAGCAGTTCTTC.